This T cell receptor beta chain originates from a study of blood T cells in healthy people across ages. Together with a sample-barcoded 5' primer, a J-beta primer mix was included in a second PCR lasting roughly 6 to 12 cycles. Template switching added a 12-random-nucleotide identifier to every cDNA molecule. TCRdb recomputed calls from the 5' RACE reads with MiXCR, one row per CDR3 protein. The repertoire has 1.5 million to 2 million distinct CDR3 sequences, roughly 50% of them found once; the top ten carry roughly 2.1%. Study observations and caveats: Relative to aged donors, long-lived donors carried more naive CD4+ cells and displayed higher diversity.

Of note for this clonotype: The antigen is unknown.

Healthy Russian Caucasian donors spanned ages roughly 6 to 90 years. Every donor provided ten milliliters of peripheral blood. Germline CDR1 LGHNA, CDR2 YSLEER. Trimming removed 4 bases from V and 8 bases from J, with 17 bases in between. This CDR3 is 15 amino acids long. Input material: blood. The chain combines TRBV4-3 with TRBJ1-4; no definite D call. The TCR sequence derives from a woman between 40 and 55 years old in good health. CDR3 nucleotides: TGCGCCAGCAGCCCAGGCAGAGCTGGTGGGGAAAAACTGTTTTTT. It encodes CASSPGRAGGEKLFF.